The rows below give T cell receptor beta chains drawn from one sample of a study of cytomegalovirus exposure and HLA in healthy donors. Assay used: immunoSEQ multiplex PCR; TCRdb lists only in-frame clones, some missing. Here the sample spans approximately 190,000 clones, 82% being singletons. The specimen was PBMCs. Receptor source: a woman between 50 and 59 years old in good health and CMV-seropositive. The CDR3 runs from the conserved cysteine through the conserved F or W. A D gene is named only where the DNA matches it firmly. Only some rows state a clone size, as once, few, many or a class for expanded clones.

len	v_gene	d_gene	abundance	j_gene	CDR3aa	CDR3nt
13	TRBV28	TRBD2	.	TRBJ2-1	CATRLASYNEQFF	TGTGCCACCAGACTAGCGTCCTACAATGAGCAGTTCTTC
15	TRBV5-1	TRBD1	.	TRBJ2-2	CASSARTGYTGELFF	TGCGCCAGCAGCGCCCGGACAGGGTATACCGGGGAGCTGTTTTTT
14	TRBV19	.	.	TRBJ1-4	CASMHRPTNEKLFF	TGTGCCAGTATGCACAGGCCAACTAATGAAAAACTGTTTTTT
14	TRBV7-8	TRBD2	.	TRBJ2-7	CASTRLAGSYEQYF	TGTGCCAGCACCCGACTAGCGGGGTCCTACGAGCAGTACTTC
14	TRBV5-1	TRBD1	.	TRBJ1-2	CASSLGQGRYGYTF	TGCGCCAGCAGCCTGGGACAGGGACGGTATGGCTACACCTTC
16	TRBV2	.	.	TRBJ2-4	CASRAGGTPPLNIQYF	TGTGCCAGCAGAGCTGGGGGGACCCCCCCCCTAAACATTCAGTACTTC
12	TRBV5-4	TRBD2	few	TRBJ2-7	CASATSNGEQYF	TGTGCCAGCGCGACTAGCAACGGTGAGCAGTACTTC
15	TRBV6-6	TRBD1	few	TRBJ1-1	CASSDSRGRWTEAFF	TGTGCCAGCAGTGATTCCAGGGGGCGATGGACTGAAGCTTTCTTT
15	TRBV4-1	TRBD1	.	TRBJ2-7	CASSQDPGQAREQYF	TGCGCCAGCAGCCAAGATCCCGGACAGGCGCGGGAGCAGTACTTC
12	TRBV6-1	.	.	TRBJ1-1	CASGHRAAEAFF	TGTGCCAGCGGGCACAGGGCCGCTGAAGCTTTCTTT
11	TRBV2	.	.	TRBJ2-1	CATSLGLEQFF	TGTGCCACCTCACTCGGACTTGAGCAGTTCTTC
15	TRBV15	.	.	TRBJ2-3	CATSKGSASTDTQYF	TGTGCCACCAGCAAGGGGTCGGCTAGCACAGATACGCAGTATTTT
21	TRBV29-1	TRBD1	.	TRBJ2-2	CSVDFVLPGQGPLGYTGELFF	TGCAGCGTTGACTTTGTACTTCCGGGACAGGGACCCCTCGGGTACACCGGGGAGCTGTTTTTT
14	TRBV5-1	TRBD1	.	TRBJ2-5	CASSQGTGRETQYF	TGCGCCAGCAGCCAAGGGACAGGCCGGGAGACCCAGTACTTC
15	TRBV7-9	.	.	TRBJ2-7	CASSLGQLTDYEQYF	TGTGCCAGCAGCTTAGGACAGCTTACGGATTACGAGCAGTACTTC
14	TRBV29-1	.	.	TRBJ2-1	CSVLGDISYNEQFF	TGCAGCGTCCTGGGGGACATCTCCTACAATGAGCAGTTCTTC
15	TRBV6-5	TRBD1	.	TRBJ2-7	CASSYGQGAGYEQYF	TGTGCCAGCAGTTACGGACAGGGGGCCGGCTACGAGCAGTACTTC
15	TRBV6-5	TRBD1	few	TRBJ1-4	CASSSKQGRSEKLFF	TGTGCCAGCAGTTCCAAACAGGGGAGGAGTGAAAAACTGTTTTTT
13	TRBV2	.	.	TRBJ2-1	CASSRERDNEQFF	TGTGCCAGCAGTCGGGAAAGGGACAATGAGCAGTTCTTC
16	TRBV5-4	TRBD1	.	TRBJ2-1	CASSGRQDVGTGEQFF	TGTGCCAGCAGCGGCAGACAGGATGTGGGGACAGGGGAGCAGTTCTTC
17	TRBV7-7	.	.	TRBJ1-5	CASSPTTALGSNQPQHF	TGTGCCAGCAGCCCCACGACAGCCCTAGGGAGCAATCAGCCCCAGCATTTT
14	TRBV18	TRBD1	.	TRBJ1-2	CASSRDSTNYGYTF	TGTGCCAGCTCACGGGACAGCACAAACTATGGCTACACCTTC
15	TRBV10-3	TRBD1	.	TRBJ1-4	CAISGTGSVDEKLFF	TGTGCCATCAGTGGGACAGGGTCGGTCGATGAAAAACTGTTTTTT
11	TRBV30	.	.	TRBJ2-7	CAYGRGLEQYF	TGTGCCTATGGGCGAGGGCTCGAGCAGTACTTC
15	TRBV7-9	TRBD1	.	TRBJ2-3	CASSPGQGVTDTQYF	TGTGCCAGCTCCCCCGGACAGGGAGTCACAGATACGCAGTATTTT
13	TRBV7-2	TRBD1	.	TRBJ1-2	CASSRGQGIGYTF	TGTGCCAGCAGCAGGGGACAGGGAATTGGCTACACCTTC
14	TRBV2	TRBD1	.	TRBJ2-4	CASSPVGGKNSQYF	TGTGCCAGCAGTCCCGTAGGGGGCAAAAACAGTCAGTACTTC
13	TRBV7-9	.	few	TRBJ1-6	CASGAGPPSPLHF	TGTGCCAGCGGAGCGGGTCCGCCTTCACCCCTCCACTTT
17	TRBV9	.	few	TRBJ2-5	CASSEEARPGGRETQYF	TGTGCCAGCAGCGAGGAGGCCAGACCCGGGGGACGAGAGACCCAGTACTTC
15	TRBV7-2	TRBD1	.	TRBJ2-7	CASSLASDRGYVQYF	TGTGCCAGCAGCTTAGCGAGCGACAGGGGGTATGTGCAGTACTTC
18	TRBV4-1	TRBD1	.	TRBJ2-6	CASSQGTGPVSGANVLTF	TGCGCCAGCAGCCAAGGGACAGGGCCTGTCTCTGGGGCCAACGTCCTGACTTTC
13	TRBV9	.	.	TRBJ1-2	CASKGGQNYGYTF	TGTGCCAGCAAAGGGGGACAAAACTATGGCTACACCTTC